This T cell receptor beta chain was sequenced during a study of cytomegalovirus exposure and HLA in healthy donors. This CDR3 spans 14 amino acids. Germline V lookup: CDR1 SQVTM, CDR2 ANQGSEA. V lost 4 bases to trimming and J lost 8 bases; unmatched junction nucleotides: 3. Vbeta (60) and Jbeta (13) primers were used in the PCR. Repertoires were generated with immunoSEQ multiplex PCR, while TCRdb's copy carries only in-frame clones and drops some. The sample is made up of 55,000 to 65,000 clones, and the top ten hold less than 4.5% of it. The material sequenced was PBMCs. The chain combines TRBV29-1 with TRBJ2-2, with 14 bases that match TRBD2. The receptor comes from a woman between 18 and 30 years old in good health and CMV-seronegative. The CDR3 loop reads CSVVGTSGRGELFF. The CDR3 DNA is TGCAGCGTTGTAGGGACTAGCGGGAGAGGGGAGCTGTTTTTT.